Listed below are T cell receptor beta chains from one sample, sequenced in a study of CD8+ T cells in alopecia areata. Sequencing used immunoSEQ multiplex PCR; TCRdb keeps in-frame clones, though not all of them. The profile shows 150,000 to 200,000 clones, under 80% of them singletons. The source was CD4+ T cells sorted from blood, collected at week 49, from a patient treated with tofacitinib. The receptors come from a human donor with alopecia areata. Both conserved end residues are part of each CDR3. The D gene is left open where the match is weak. Clone size is shown for a subset of rows, as once, few, many or a class of expanded clone.

NA	TRBV7-2	NA	TRBJ2-1	16	TGTGCCAGCAGCCTTACTACAGGGAAGCCCTACAATGAGCAGTTCTTC	CASSLTTGKPYNEQFF
TRBD2	TRBV19	NA	TRBJ2-3	16	TGTGCCAGTAGTACAGCTAGCGGGGGCCGCACAGATACGCAGTATTTT	CASSTASGGRTDTQYF
NA	TRBV29-1	NA	TRBJ2-2	13	TGCAGCGTTAGGGAATCGAACACCGGGGAGCTGTTTTTT	CSVRESNTGELFF
NA	TRBV15	NA	TRBJ2-1	16	TGTGCCACCAGCAGAGAAACAGCCTTCTCCTACAATGAGCAGTTCTTC	CATSRETAFSYNEQFF
NA	TRBV7-9	few	TRBJ1-2	14	TGTGCCAGCAGGTGGGAGGGACAATTTGGAGGCTACACCTTC	CASRWEGQFGGYTF
NA	TRBV5-1	NA	TRBJ2-2	14	TGCGCCAGCAGCTCGACCTTAAACACCGGGGAGCTGTTTTTT	CASSSTLNTGELFF
NA	TRBV29-1	NA	TRBJ1-2	13	TGCAGCGCCGCGAATTCCGATCAGAGGGATGGAGCCTTC	CSAANSDQRDGAF
NA	TRBV7-2	few	TRBJ2-7	14	TGTGCCAGCAGCTTAGGGCCTGAATACTACGAGCAGTACTTC	CASSLGPEYYEQYF
TRBD1	TRBV27	NA	TRBJ1-2	18	TGTGCCAGCAGTCGACAGTCGGGACAGACGTCCGGGAACTATGGCTACACCTTC	CASSRQSGQTSGNYGYTF
NA	TRBV20-1	NA	TRBJ1-1	11	TGCAGTGCTAGCGAGCGAGGTTCGGCTTTCTTT	CSASERGSAFF
NA	TRBV15	NA	TRBJ2-5	13	TGTGCCACGAAAGATACAAACCAAGAGACCCAGTACTTC	CATKDTNQETQYF
NA	TRBV30	NA	TRBJ1-2	11	TGTGCCTGGTACAGGGACTATGGCTACACCTTC	CAWYRDYGYTF
NA	TRBV4-3	NA	TRBJ2-3	17	TGCGCCAGCAGCCAAGGAGGCGGGGACCCCCGCACAGATACGCAGTATTTT	CASSQGGGDPRTDTQYF
NA	TRBV20-1	once	TRBJ2-3	11	TGCAGTGCTCCTTTGGCAGATACGCAGTATTTT	CSAPLADTQYF
NA	TRBV29-1	NA	TRBJ1-1	17	TGCAGCGTTGCCCGAGGGGGGGGATTTGGTATGAACACTGAAGCTTTCTTT	CSVARGGGFGMNTEAFF
TRBD1	TRBV29-1	NA	TRBJ1-2	13	TGCAGCGTGACAGGGTATAAGGGAGCTGGCTACACCTTC	CSVTGYKGAGYTF
NA	TRBV6-5	few	TRBJ2-7	12	TGTGCCAGCAGTGGCACGGATGACGAGCAGTACTTC	CASSGTDDEQYF
TRBD1	TRBV5-1	NA	TRBJ2-3	14	TGCGCCAGCGGTCCGGGACAGTTCACAGATACGCAGTATTTT	CASGPGQFTDTQYF
TRBD1	TRBV19	few	TRBJ2-1	15	TGTGCCAGTAGTACCAGGACAGGGAGATACAATGAGCAGTTCTTC	CASSTRTGRYNEQFF
NA	TRBV30	NA	TRBJ1-1	11	TGTGCCTGGAGTCGACAGGCTGAAGCTTTCTTT	CAWSRQAEAFF
TRBD2	TRBV9	NA	TRBJ2-3	16	TGTGCCAGCAGCCCCAGCGGGGGGGTGGTTGCAGATACGCAGTATTTT	CASSPSGGVVADTQYF
NA	TRBV7-9	NA	TRBJ1-1	13	TGTGCCAGCAGCTCCGGGGTAAACACTGAAGCTTTCTTT	CASSSGVNTEAFF
NA	TRBV4-3	NA	TRBJ1-2	15	TGCGCCAGCAGCCAAGAGACCGGGTTCCACTATGGCTACACCTTC	CASSQETGFHYGYTF
NA	TRBV7-9	NA	TRBJ2-7	15	TGTGCCAGCAGCCTCAGCGGACAAGGGGCCTACGAGCAGTACTTC	CASSLSGQGAYEQYF
NA	TRBV7-9	few	TRBJ1-1	10	TGTGCCCTTAGGAACACTGAAGCTTTCTTT	CALRNTEAFF
NA	TRBV6-1	NA	TRBJ2-2	16	TGTGCCAGCAGTGAAGTAAACAGCCCCAACACCGGGGAGCTGTTTTTT	CASSEVNSPNTGELFF
NA	TRBV29-1	NA	TRBJ1-1	11	TGCAGCGGGGAGACTGCCACGGCAGCTTTCTTT	CSGETATAAFF
TRBD1	TRBV6-5	NA	TRBJ1-6	14	TGTGCCAGCAGCGATAGACAGGGTAATTCACCCCTCCACTTT	CASSDRQGNSPLHF
NA	TRBV28	NA	TRBJ1-2	13	TGTGCCAGCATCCAACAGGCAGGGAGCGGCTACACCTTC	CASIQQAGSGYTF
TRBD1	TRBV29-1	NA	TRBJ2-1	15	TGCAGCGCTCGGACAGGCCGGAGCTCCTACAATGAGCAGTTCTTC	CSARTGRSSYNEQFF
TRBD1	TRBV7-9	NA	TRBJ2-7	15	TGTGCCAGCAGCCCCCAAGGGAGGACAGGGGTAGAGCAGTACTTC	CASSPQGRTGVEQYF
NA	TRBV25-1	NA	TRBJ2-2	13	TGTGCCAGCAGTGAACCGATCACCGGGGAGCTGTTTTTT	CASSEPITGELFF
TRBD2	TRBV5-1	few	TRBJ2-5	20	TGCGCCAGCAGCTTGGTACTAGCGGGGGGCCGCCGCGCCGGACAAGAGACCCAGTACTTC	CASSLVLAGGRRAGQETQYF
NA	TRBV6-5	few	TRBJ2-1	12	TGTGCCAGCAAGACAGTAGGTAATGAGCAGTTCTTC	CASKTVGNEQFF
NA	TRBV29-1	few	TRBJ1-1	15	TGCAGCGTTGAAACACGACAGGCCATGAACACTGAAGCTTTCTTT	CSVETRQAMNTEAFF
NA	TRBV30	once	TRBJ1-5	14	TGTGCCTGGGGAAAAGGGGCCCGCAATCAGCCCCAGCATTTT	CAWGKGARNQPQHF
NA	TRBV5-6	once	TRBJ2-3	16	TGTGCCAGCAGCTTGGCCGCAGGGGGGTCCACAGATACGCAGTATTTT	CASSLAAGGSTDTQYF
NA	TRBV30	NA	TRBJ1-6	15	TGTGCCTGGAACTCGGGGGAGATGAGGAATTCACCCCTCCACTTT	CAWNSGEMRNSPLHF
NA	TRBV30	NA	TRBJ1-1	12	TGTGCCTGGAGTGGGGCAGTTTCTAAGTCTTTCTTT	CAWSGAVSKSFF